Below, 13 T cell receptor beta chains from the same sample are listed, as sequenced in a study of brain T cells in children with intractable seizures. The table came from immunoSEQ multiplex PCR; TCRdb's copy has only in-frame clones and leaves some out. The table shows around 70,000 clones, with around 93% occurring only once. The source material was peripheral blood, sampled at surgery. Source of these receptors: a boy in the first two years of life with tuberous sclerosis and intractable seizures.

This clone occurred once. The chain has TRBV20-1 and TRBJ2-7; the D gene is possibly TRBD1 (6 bases). The CDR3 has 11 amino acids. Germline values: CDR1 DFQATT, CDR2 SNEGSKA (reference sequence). The V end was cut by 6 bases, the J end by 4 bases, with 10 bases between. CDR3 in amino acids: CSAGQKYEQYF. CDR3 in DNA: TGCAGTGCCGGACAGAAGTACGAGCAGTACTTC.

The chain has TRBV19 and TRBJ2-2; 10 bases are shared with TRBD2. With 3 bases clipped from V and 6 bases from J, the junction kept 1 base outside the gene matches. This CDR3 is 14 amino acids long. The germline CDR1 and CDR2 sequences are LNHDA and SQIVND (reference sequence). The CDR3 region has the DNA TGTGCCAGTAGTATCAGCGGGAGGGCCGGGGAGCTGTTTTTT. This gives the protein CASSISGRAGELFF.

The chain combines TRBV19 with TRBJ2-1, with 7 bases identical to TRBD1. Germline lookup yields CDR1 LNHDA and CDR2 SQIVND (reference sequence). The junction had 2 bases not matched to a gene; V was cut back by 5 bases and J by 4 bases. The CDR3 consists of 13 residues. Here the CDR3 reads CASSRDSYNEQFF. CDR3 DNA: TGTGCCAGTAGTCGGGACAGTTACAATGAGCAGTTCTTC.

The rearrangement links TRBV4-1 to TRBJ2-7, with 7 bases aligning to TRBD1. The CDR3 runs to 16 residues. Losses at the gene ends were 3 bases for V and 2 bases for J; bases not matched to a gene: 10. Germline V lookup: CDR1 MGHRA, CDR2 YSYEKL. In nucleotides, the CDR3 is TGCGCCAGCAGCCAGGAGTTGGGGGACAGACCCTACGAGCAGTACTTC. This sequence encodes CASSQELGDRPYEQYF.

The gene calls are TRBV5-1 and TRBJ1-3; tentative D call: TRBD1 (5 bases). From germline, CDR1 is SGHRS and CDR2 YFSETQ. V was cut by 4 bases and J by 2 bases, with 13 bases left in between. The CDR3 is 15 residues long. The CDR3 region has the DNA TGCGCCAGCAGCCCACATCAGGGAGCTGGAAACACCATATATTTT. Translated, it gives CASSPHQGAGNTIYF.

The chain combines TRBV6-5 with TRBJ1-1; D is possibly TRBD1 (6 bases). Germline CDR1 is MNHEY and CDR2 is SVGAGI. V was trimmed by 7 bases and J by 3 bases, leaving 18 bases between them. The CDR3 runs 15 residues. The CDR3 here is CASIPGTNKYTEAFF. In nucleotides, the CDR3 is TGTGCCAGCATTCCCGGGACAAATAAGTACACTGAAGCTTTCTTT.

V is TRBV13 and J is TRBJ2-7; D gene ambiguous. The CDR3 has 11 amino acids. V lost 0 bases to trimming and J lost 5 bases, with 2 bases between them. Per germline, CDR1 PRHDT and CDR2 FYEKMQ (reference sequence). CDR3 sequence: CASSLGDEQYF. CDR3 DNA sequence: TGTGCCAGCAGCTTAGGCGACGAGCAGTACTTC.

V and J are TRBV7-3 and TRBJ2-1, with D possibly being TRBD2 (6 bases). CDR3 length: 15 amino acids. Trimming shortened V by 5 bases and J by 0 bases, and 11 bases separated the two germline ends. The germline V gene has CDR1 SGHTA and CDR2 FQGTGA. In nucleotides, the CDR3 is TGTGCCAGCAGCCCGGTCGGGAGCTCCTACAATGAGCAGTTCTTC. Residues: CASSPVGSSYNEQFF.

Only one count was recorded for this clone. V gene TRBV10-3 combines with J gene TRBJ1-3, with 10 bases that match TRBD1. The germline gives CDR1 ENHRY, CDR2 SYGVKD. V shed 6 bases and J 2 bases; nucleotides not matched to a gene: 4. The CDR3 has 15 residues. CDR3: CAISDDRGPGNTIYF. Here the CDR3 DNA reads TGTGCCATCAGCGACGACAGGGGGCCTGGAAACACCATATATTTT.

CDR3: CASSLKRSSTDTQYF. The CDR3, as DNA: TGTGCCAGCAGCTTGAAGAGATCGAGCACAGATACGCAGTATTTT. The V gene is TRBV11-3, the J gene TRBJ2-3; D remains ambiguous. CDR1 is SGHNT and CDR2 is YENEEA in the germline V gene. Trimming took off 3 bases at V and 0 bases at J, with 10 bases between the two ends. The CDR3 sequence is 15 residues long.

The chain has TRBV24-1 and TRBJ1-4; no firm D call. Germline lookup yields CDR1 KGHDR and CDR2 SFDVKD. This CDR3 has 15 amino acids. Trimming removed 9 bases at V and 0 bases at J, with 13 bases between. CDR3: CATPPRGATNEKLFF. The CDR3 coding sequence is TGTGCCACCCCCCCCCGGGGAGCAACTAATGAAAAACTGTTTTTT.

The chain carries TRBV29-1 and TRBJ1-1; maybe TRBD1 (5 bases). V was pared by 6 bases and J by 5 bases, with 16 bases between. Germline assignment: CDR1 SQVTM and CDR2 ANQGSEA. This CDR3 is 13 amino acids long. CDR3 nucleotide sequence: TGCAGCGTCCTACAGGCCGAAAAAACTGAAGCTTTCTTT. As protein: CSVLQAEKTEAFF.

The CDR3 spells CAWSISGGHLNTEAFF. CDR3 DNA: TGTGCCTGGAGTATCTCAGGGGGACACCTGAACACTGAAGCTTTCTTT. V gene TRBV30 combines with J gene TRBJ1-1, with 7 bases aligning to TRBD1. The V segment lost 2 bases and the J segment 0 bases; nucleotides outside the gene matches: 9. This CDR3 spans 16 amino acids. The germline gives CDR1 GTSNPN, CDR2 SVGIG (reference sequence).